One sample yielded the 10 T cell receptor beta chains listed below, sequenced in a study of T cell responses to AZD1222 COVID-19 vaccine. Data came from immunoSEQ multiplex PCR; TCRdb stores just in-frame clones and leaves some out. The repertoire includes 95,000 to 130,000 clones, over 75% of them detected once, and 3% to 4.5% sits in the top ten. Sequencing was performed on peripheral blood, taken on day 0 of MenACWY control vaccination. The receptors stem from an adult in good health.

This chain joins TRBV6-1 and TRBJ2-3; possible D gene TRBD1, 5 bases. Germline CDR1 and CDR2: MNHNS and SASEGT. CDR3 length: 15 residues. Trimming took 1 base from V and 2 from J, leaving 10 bases between them. CDR3: CASSEGTLYTDTQYF. The CDR3 bases are TGTGCCAGCAGTGAAGGGACATTATACACAGATACGCAGTATTTT.

This chain links TRBV2 with TRBJ2-5; TRBD2 matches at 14 bases. Looked up from germline, CDR1 is SNHLY and CDR2 is FYNNEI. The CDR3 runs to 17 residues. V dropped 0 bases and J dropped 4; count of bases not matched to a gene: 4. The CDR3 protein is CASSEALGTSGGETQYF. CDR3 bases: TGTGCCAGCAGTGAAGCGCTGGGGACTAGCGGGGGAGAGACCCAGTACTTC.

The rearrangement joins TRBV6-1 to TRBJ1-2; 7 bases line up with TRBD1. The germline gives CDR1 MNHNS, CDR2 SASEGT. After removal of 2 bases from V and 4 bases from J, the junction contained 4 bases not matched to a gene. The CDR3 is made up of 14 amino acids. As DNA, the CDR3 is TGTGCCAGCAGTGAACAAAGGACAGGCTATGGCTACACCTTC. Translation gives CASSEQRTGYGYTF.

V and J are TRBV6-2 or TRBV6-3 and TRBJ2-1; 8 bases align to TRBD2. Per germline, CDR1 MNHEY and CDR2 SVGEGT. Trimming cost V 2 bases and J 7 bases; bases outside gene matches: 13. CDR3 length: 17 residues. The CDR3 spells CASSYSISGLVGNEQFF. The CDR3 DNA reads TGTGCCAGCAGTTACAGTATCTCGGGACTAGTAGGGAATGAGCAGTTCTTC.

The chain carries TRBV5-1 and TRBJ2-7, with 8 nucleotides matching TRBD1. Trimming removed 3 bases from V and 3 bases from J; junction bases left unmatched: 8. The V gene's germline CDR1 is SGHRS and CDR2 YFSETQ. The CDR3 extends over 15 amino acids. The CDR3 coding sequence is TGCGCCAGCAGCTGGGGACAGGTCTCGGTCTACGAGCAGTACTTC. This gives the protein CASSWGQVSVYEQYF.

The chain's CDR3 is CASSFSGGSYNEQFF. The CDR3 coding sequence is TGTGCCAGCAGCTTCAGCGGGGGATCCTACAATGAGCAGTTCTTC. This chain connects TRBV7-2 to TRBJ2-1, with 8 bases aligning to TRBD2. This CDR3 has 15 residues. V was pared by 3 bases and J by 1 base, with 2 bases of the junction left unmatched. CDR1 is SGHTA and CDR2 is FQGNSA in the germline V gene.

The chain recombines TRBV5-4 with TRBJ2-7; 8 positions agree with TRBD1. Looked up from germline, CDR1 is SGHNT and CDR2 is YYREEE (reference sequence). The trim removed 3 bases at V and 1 base at J, leaving 6 bases unmatched. The CDR3 runs 15 residues. Here the CDR3 reads CASSYKRQGSYEQYF. The CDR3 DNA reads as TGTGCCAGCAGCTATAAAAGACAGGGGTCCTACGAGCAGTACTTC.

The V gene is TRBV7-9, the J gene TRBJ2-7, with TRBD2 identical over 15 bases. With 4 bases clipped from V and 2 bases from J, the junction kept 0 bases outside the gene matches. From germline, CDR1 is SEHNR and CDR2 FQNEAQ (reference sequence). CDR3 length: 15 residues. CDR3 coding DNA: TGTGCCAGCAGCTGGACTAGCGGGGGGGCCTACGAGCAGTACTTC. Translation: CASSWTSGGAYEQYF.

This chain uses TRBV7-6 with TRBJ1-3; no firm D call. This CDR3 has 18 amino acids. Germline V gene data show CDR1 as SGHVS and CDR2 as FNYEAQ. Deletions cut 7 bases from V and 0 bases from J, with 22 bases between. The CDR3 sequence is CASNPSIGGPLSGNTIYF. The CDR3 DNA is TGTGCCAGCAACCCCTCGATCGGAGGCCCACTCTCTGGAAACACCATATATTTT.

J is TRBJ2-7 and V is TRBV5-4, with D possibly called TRBD1 or TRBD2 (6 bases each). Germline V lookup: CDR1 SGHNT, CDR2 YYREEE (reference sequence). This CDR3 region has 16 residues. Trimming shortened V by 0 bases and J by 4 bases, and 17 bases separated the two germline ends. CDR3 nucleotide sequence: TGTGCCAGCAGCTTGGACGGGGGCCACACCGGATACGAGCAGTACTTC. Translation gives CASSLDGGHTGYEQYF.